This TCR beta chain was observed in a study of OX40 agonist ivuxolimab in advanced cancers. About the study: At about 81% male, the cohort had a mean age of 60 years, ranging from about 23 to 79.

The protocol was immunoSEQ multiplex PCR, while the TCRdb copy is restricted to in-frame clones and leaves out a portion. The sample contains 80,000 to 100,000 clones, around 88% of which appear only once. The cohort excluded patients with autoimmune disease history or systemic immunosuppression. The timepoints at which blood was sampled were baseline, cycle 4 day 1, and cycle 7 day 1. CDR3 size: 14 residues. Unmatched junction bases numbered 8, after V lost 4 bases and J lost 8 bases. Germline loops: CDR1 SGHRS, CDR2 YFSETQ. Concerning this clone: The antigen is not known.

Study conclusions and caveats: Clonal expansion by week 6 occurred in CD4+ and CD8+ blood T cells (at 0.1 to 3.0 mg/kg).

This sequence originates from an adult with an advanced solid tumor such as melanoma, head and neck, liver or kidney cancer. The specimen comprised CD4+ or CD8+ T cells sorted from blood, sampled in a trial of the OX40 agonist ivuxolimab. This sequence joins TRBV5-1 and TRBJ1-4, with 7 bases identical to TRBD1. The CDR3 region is CASSQDRLSEKLFF. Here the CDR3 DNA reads TGCGCCAGCAGCCAGGACAGGTTAAGCGAAAAACTGTTTTTT.